This T cell receptor (beta chain) originates from a study of T cells after posttransplantation cyclophosphamide. Overall study results and limits: Blood and skin or GI T cell repertoires showed limited TRB overlap. After PTCy, TRB diversity resembled that of CNI/methotrexate controls. Donor-recipient repertoire similarity was low at 1-2 months, rising over year one.

The CDR3 contains 11 residues. CDR1 is DFQATT and CDR2 is SNEGSKA in the germline V gene (reference sequence). The V end lost 0 bases, the J end lost 5 bases, and 4 bases lay between the germline ends. By share, this clone counts as medium-sized. Its antigen is as yet unknown. Sequencing was performed with immunoSEQ multiplex PCR; in TCRdb, only in-frame clones are kept and a portion is missing. The sample holds fewer than 40,000 clones, and no clone turns up only once. The source material was PBMCs. The chain carries TRBV20-1 and TRBJ1-2; D ambiguous. The clonotype was recovered from a woman aged 25 to 39 in good health and a related stem cell transplant donor. This chain's CDR3 is CSAREGYGYTF. CDR3 bases: TGCAGTGCTAGAGAAGGGTATGGCTACACCTTC.